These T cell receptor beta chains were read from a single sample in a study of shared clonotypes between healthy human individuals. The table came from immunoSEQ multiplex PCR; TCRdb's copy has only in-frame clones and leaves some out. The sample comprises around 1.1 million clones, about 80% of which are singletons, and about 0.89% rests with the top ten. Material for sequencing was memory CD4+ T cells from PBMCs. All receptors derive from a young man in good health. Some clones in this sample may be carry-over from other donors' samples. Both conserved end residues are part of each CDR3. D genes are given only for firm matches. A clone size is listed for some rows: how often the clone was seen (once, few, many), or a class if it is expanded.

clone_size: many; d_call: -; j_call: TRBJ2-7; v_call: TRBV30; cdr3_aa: CAWRKEQGGEVWWAYEQYF; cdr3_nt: TGTGCCTGGAGGAAAGAGCAGGGGGGTGAGGTCTGGTGGGCCTACGAGCAGTACTTC
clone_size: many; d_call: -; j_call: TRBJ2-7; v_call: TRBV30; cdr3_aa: CAWSVPEAYEQYF; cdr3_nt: TGTGCCTGGAGTGTCCCGGAGGCCTACGAGCAGTACTTC
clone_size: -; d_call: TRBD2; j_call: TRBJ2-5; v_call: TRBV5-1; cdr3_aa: CASSSGTSGSGETQYF; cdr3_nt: TGCGCCAGCAGCTCCGGGACTAGCGGGAGTGGGGAGACCCAGTACTTC
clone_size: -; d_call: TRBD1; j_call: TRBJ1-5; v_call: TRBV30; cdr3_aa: CAWSAGQGYQPQHF; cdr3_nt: TGTGCCTGGAGTGCCGGACAGGGGTACCAGCCCCAGCATTTT
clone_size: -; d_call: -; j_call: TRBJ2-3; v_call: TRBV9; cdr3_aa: CASSFSSDTDTQYF; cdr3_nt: TGTGCCAGCAGCTTCTCAAGCGACACAGATACGCAGTATTTT
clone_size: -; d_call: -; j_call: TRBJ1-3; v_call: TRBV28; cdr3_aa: CASSSGPISGNTIYF; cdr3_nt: TGTGCCAGCAGTTCTGGCCCCATCTCTGGAAACACCATATATTTT
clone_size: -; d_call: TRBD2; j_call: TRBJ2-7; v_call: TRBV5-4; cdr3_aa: CASSLDLAVSSYEQYF; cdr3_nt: TGTGCCAGCAGCTTGGACCTAGCGGTAAGCTCCTACGAGCAGTACTTC
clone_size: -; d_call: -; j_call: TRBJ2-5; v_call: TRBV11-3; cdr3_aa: CASSLRQETQYF; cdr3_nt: TGTGCCAGCAGCTTAAGGCAGGAGACCCAGTACTTC
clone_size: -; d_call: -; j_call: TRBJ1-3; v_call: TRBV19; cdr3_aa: CASSSTPSSGNTIYF; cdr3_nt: TGTGCCAGTAGTTCGACACCTAGCTCTGGAAACACCATATATTTT
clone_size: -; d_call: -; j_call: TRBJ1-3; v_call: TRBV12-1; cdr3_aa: CASSGRTGISSSGNTIYF; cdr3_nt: TGTGCCAGCAGCGGAAGGACAGGAATATCAAGCTCTGGAAACACCATATATTTT
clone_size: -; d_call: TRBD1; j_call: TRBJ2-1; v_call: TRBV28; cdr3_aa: CASSRTGGASYNEQFF; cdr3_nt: TGTGCCAGCAGCCGAACAGGGGGCGCATCCTACAATGAGCAGTTCTTC
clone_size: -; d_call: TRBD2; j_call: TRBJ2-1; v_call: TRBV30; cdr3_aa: CAWSGGGGSTEQFF; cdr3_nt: TGTGCCTGGAGTGGGGGCGGCGGGAGCACTGAGCAGTTCTTC
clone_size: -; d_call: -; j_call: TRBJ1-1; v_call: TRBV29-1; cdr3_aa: CSVQTDMNTEAFF; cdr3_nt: TGCAGCGTTCAGACAGATATGAACACTGAAGCTTTCTTT
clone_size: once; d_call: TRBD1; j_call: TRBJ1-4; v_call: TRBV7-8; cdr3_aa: CASSLGGQGAEKLFF; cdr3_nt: TGTGCCAGCAGCTTAGGGGGACAGGGGGCGGAAAAACTGTTTTTT
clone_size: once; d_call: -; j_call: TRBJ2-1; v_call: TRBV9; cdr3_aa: CASSVGGFPSSYNEQFF; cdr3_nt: TGTGCCAGCAGCGTAGGTGGCTTCCCGAGCTCCTACAATGAGCAGTTCTTC
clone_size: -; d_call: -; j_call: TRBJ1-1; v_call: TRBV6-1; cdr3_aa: CASRTSPNTEAFF; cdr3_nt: TGTGCCAGCAGAACTTCCCCGAACACTGAAGCTTTCTTT
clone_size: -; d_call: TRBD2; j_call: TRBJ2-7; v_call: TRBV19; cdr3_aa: CASSITSGRASEQYF; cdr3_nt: TGTGCCAGTAGTATCACTAGCGGGAGGGCCTCCGAGCAGTACTTC
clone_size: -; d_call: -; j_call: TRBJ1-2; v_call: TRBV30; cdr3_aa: CAWRALRGYGYTF; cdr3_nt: TGTGCCTGGAGGGCCCTACGGGGTTATGGCTACACCTTC
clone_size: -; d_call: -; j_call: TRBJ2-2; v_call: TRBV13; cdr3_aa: CASSPTPSGGRELFF; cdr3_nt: TGTGCCAGCAGCCCTACTCCAAGCGGTGGGCGGGAGCTGTTTTTT
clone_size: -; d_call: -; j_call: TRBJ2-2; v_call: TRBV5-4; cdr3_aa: CASSPKAGSAPGELFF; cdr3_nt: TGTGCCAGCAGCCCGAAGGCCGGGAGTGCCCCCGGGGAGCTGTTTTTT
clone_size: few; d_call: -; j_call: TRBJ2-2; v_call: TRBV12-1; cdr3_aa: CASRLAGDAGELFF; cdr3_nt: TGTGCCAGCAGACTAGCGGGAGACGCCGGGGAGCTGTTTTTT
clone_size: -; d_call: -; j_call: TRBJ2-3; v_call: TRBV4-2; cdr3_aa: CASSQTSGQITDTQYF; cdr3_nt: TGTGCCAGCAGCCAAACTAGTGGGCAGATCACAGATACGCAGTATTTT
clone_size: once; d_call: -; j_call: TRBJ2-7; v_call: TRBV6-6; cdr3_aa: CASSFGGTAYEQYF; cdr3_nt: TGTGCCAGCAGCTTCGGCGGGACAGCCTACGAGCAGTACTTC
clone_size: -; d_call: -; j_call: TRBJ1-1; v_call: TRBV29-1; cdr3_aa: CSVEDPGEREAFF; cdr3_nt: TGCAGCGTTGAAGACCCGGGAGAGCGTGAAGCTTTCTTT
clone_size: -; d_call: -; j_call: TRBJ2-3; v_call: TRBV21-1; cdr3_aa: CASSFRTSGPRTDTQYF; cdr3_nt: TGTGCCAGCAGCTTTAGGACTAGCGGGCCGCGCACAGATACGCAGTATTTT
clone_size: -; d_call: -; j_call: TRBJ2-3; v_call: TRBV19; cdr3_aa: CASSRNRDARSTDTQYF; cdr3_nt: TGTGCCAGTAGCCGAAACCGGGACGCCCGTAGCACAGATACGCAGTATTTT
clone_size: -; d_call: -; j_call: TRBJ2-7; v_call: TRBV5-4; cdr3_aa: CASSLWEGAYEQYF; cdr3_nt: TGTGCCAGCAGCTTGTGGGAGGGGGCCTACGAGCAGTACTTC
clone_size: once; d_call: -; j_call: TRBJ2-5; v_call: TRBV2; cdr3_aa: CASSDWRQGFGETQYF; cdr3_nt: TGTGCCAGCAGTGATTGGAGGCAGGGGTTTGGAGAGACCCAGTACTTC
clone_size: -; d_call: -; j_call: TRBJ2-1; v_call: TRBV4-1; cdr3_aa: CASSQAGTQGSNEQFF; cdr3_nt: TGCGCCAGCAGCCAGGCCGGGACCCAAGGGTCCAATGAGCAGTTCTTC
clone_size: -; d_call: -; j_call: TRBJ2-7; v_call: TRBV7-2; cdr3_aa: CASSLSPWSYEQYF; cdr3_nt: TGTGCCAGCAGCTTATCACCCTGGAGTTACGAGCAGTACTTC
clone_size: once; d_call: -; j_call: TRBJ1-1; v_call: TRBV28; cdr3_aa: CASSPRGRWGTEAFF; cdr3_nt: TGTGCCAGCAGTCCCCGTGGGCGGTGGGGGACTGAAGCTTTCTTT
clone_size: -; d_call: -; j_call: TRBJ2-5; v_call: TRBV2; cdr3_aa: CASSSDGGTQYF; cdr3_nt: TGTGCCAGCAGTTCTGACGGGGGGACCCAGTACTTC
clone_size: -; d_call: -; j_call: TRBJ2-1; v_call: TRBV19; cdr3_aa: CASSQGQGVEQFF; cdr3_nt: TGTGCCAGTAGTCAGGGGCAAGGCGTTGAGCAGTTCTTC
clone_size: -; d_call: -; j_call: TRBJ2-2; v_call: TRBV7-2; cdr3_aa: CASSLAPGVTGELFF; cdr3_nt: TGTGCCAGCAGCCTCGCCCCAGGCGTTACCGGGGAGCTGTTTTTT
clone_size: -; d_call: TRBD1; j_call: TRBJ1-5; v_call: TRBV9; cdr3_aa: CASSKTGGNQPQHF; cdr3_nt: TGTGCCAGCAGCAAGACAGGGGGCAATCAGCCCCAGCATTTT
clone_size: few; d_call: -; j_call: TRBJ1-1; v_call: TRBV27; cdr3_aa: CASSQSLIWNTEAFF; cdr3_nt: TGTGCCAGCAGCCAGTCCCTTATTTGGAACACTGAAGCTTTCTTT
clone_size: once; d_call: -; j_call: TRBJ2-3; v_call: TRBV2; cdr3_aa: CASKFGPSTDTQYF; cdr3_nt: TGTGCCAGCAAGTTCGGCCCGAGCACAGATACGCAGTATTTT
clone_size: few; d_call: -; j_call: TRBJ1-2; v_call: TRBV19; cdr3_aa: CASRQPPSKGSYGYTF; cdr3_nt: TGTGCCAGTAGACAACCGCCATCAAAGGGGAGCTATGGCTACACCTTC
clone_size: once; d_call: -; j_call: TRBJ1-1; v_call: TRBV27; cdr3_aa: CATKVFGGGTEAFF; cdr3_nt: TGTGCCACCAAAGTTTTCGGGGGGGGGACTGAAGCTTTCTTT
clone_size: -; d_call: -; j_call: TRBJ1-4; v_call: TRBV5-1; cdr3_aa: CASSLAARQGPNEKLFF; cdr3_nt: TGCGCCAGCAGCTTGGCGGCCCGACAAGGCCCTAATGAAAAACTGTTTTTT
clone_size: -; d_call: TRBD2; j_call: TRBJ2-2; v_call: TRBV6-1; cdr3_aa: CASRILGLGMNF; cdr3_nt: TGTGCCAGCAGGATCCTGGGACTAGGGATGAATTTT
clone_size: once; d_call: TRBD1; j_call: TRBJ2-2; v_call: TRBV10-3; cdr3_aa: CAIRRDRVGAGTGELFF; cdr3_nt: TGTGCCATCAGACGGGACAGGGTAGGGGCCGGCACCGGGGAGCTGTTTTTT
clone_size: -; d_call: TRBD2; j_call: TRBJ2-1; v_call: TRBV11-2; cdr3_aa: CASRSRAREGFGYNEQFF; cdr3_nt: TGTGCCAGCCGCTCCCGCGCTCGGGAGGGCTTCGGTTACAATGAGCAGTTCTTC
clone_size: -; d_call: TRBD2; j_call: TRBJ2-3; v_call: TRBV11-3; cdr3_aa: CASSSRVTSGRRTDTQYF; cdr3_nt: TGTGCCAGCAGCTCTAGGGTTACTAGCGGGAGGCGCACAGATACGCAGTATTTT
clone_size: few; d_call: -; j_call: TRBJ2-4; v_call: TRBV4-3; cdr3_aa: CASSQDTSRNIQYF; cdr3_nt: TGCGCCAGTAGCCAAGATACTAGTAGAAACATTCAGTACTTC
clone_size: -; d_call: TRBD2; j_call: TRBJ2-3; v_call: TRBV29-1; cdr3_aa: CSVRTSGSSDTQYF; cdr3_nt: TGCAGCGTCAGGACTAGCGGGAGTTCGGATACGCAGTATTTT
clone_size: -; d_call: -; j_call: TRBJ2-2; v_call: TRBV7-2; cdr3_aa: CASSLAGGVAGELFF; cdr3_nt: TGTGCCAGCAGCTTAGCGGGGGGAGTGGCCGGGGAGCTGTTTTTT
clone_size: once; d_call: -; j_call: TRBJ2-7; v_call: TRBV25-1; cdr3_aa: CASSSGTYEQYF; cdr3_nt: TGTGCCAGCAGTTCAGGAACCTACGAGCAGTACTTC
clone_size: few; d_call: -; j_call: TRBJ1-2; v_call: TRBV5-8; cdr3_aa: CASSSYPGQPTTSTF; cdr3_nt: TGTGCCAGCAGCTCCTACCCGGGACAACCTACCACCTCCACCTTC
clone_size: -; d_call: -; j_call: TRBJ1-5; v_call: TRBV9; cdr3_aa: CASSARGRSEPQHF; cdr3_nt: TGTGCCAGCAGCGCCCGCGGGAGATCCGAACCCCAGCATTTT
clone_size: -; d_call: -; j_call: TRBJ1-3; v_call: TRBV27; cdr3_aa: CASLGGDLSGNTIYF; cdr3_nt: TGTGCCAGCCTGGGGGGGGATCTCTCTGGAAACACCATATATTTT
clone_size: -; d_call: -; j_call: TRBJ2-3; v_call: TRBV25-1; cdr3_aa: CASSEWGFTDTQYF; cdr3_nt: TGTGCCAGCAGTGAATGGGGTTTTACAGATACGCAGTATTTT
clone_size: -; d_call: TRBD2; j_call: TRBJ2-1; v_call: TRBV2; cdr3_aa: CASSSGTRNNEQFF; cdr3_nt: TGTGCCAGCAGTTCCGGGACTAGAAACAATGAGCAGTTCTTC
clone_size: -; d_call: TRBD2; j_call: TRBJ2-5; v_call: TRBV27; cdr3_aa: CASSPSVAGGGTQYF; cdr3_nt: TGTGCCAGCAGTCCCTCCGTAGCGGGGGGAGGGACCCAGTACTTC
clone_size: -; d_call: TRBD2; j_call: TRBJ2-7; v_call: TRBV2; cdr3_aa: CASNFRFLAGVYEQYF; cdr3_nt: TGTGCCAGTAACTTTCGTTTTCTAGCGGGAGTATACGAGCAGTACTTC